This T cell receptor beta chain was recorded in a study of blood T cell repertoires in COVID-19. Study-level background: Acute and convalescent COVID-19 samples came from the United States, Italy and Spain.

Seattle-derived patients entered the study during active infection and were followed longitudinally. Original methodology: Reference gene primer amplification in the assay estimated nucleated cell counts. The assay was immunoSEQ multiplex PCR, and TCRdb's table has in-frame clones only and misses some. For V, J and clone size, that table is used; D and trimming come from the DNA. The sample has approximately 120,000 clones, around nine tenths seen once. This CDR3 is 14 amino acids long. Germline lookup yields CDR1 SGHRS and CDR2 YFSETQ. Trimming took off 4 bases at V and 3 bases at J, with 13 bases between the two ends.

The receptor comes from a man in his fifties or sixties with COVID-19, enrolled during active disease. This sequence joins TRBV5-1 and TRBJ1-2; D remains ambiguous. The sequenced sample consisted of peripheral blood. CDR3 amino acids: CASSLDGGYYGYTF. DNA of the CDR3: TGCGCCAGCAGCCTGGACGGCGGGTACTATGGCTACACCTTC.